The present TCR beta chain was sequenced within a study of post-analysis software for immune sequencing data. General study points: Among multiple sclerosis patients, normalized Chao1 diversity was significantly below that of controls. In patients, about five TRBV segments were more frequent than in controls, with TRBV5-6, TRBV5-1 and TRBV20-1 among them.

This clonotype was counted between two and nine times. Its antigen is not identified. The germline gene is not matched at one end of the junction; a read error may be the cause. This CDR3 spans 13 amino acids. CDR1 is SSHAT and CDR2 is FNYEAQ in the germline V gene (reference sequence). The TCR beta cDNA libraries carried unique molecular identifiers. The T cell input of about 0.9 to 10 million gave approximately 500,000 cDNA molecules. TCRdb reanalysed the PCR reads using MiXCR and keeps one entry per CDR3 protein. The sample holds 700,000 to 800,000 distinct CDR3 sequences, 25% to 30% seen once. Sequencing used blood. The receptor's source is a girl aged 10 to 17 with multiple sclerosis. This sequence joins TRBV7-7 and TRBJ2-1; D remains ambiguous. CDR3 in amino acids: CASSFDMANEQFF. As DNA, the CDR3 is TGTGCTAGCAGCTTTGACATGGCCAATGAGCAGTTCTTC.